Listed here are 9 T cell receptor beta chains from one sample, sequenced in a study of T cells expressing NK-cell markers. TCRdb re-called the 5' RACE reads; every CDR3 protein appears as one record, without DNA. Its table lists about 460,000 distinct CDR3 sequences. The sample was blood T cells: a sorted CD56 or NKG2C T cell subset, CD4+ or CD8+ T cells, or bulk PBMC T cells (not recorded which). These receptors came from a woman aged 45-60 years in good health.

The rearrangement joins TRBV7-6 to TRBJ2-7. There are 14 residues in the CDR3. Germline lookup yields CDR1 SGHVS and CDR2 FNYEAQ. CDR3 protein: CASSPNRQSYEQYF.

The chain links TRBV29-1 to TRBJ1-1; TCRdb lists TRBD1, though no DNA is available to test this call. The CDR3 loop spans 14 amino acids. Looked up from germline, CDR1 is SQVTM and CDR2 is ANQGSEA. The CDR3 loop reads CSVEGKGLNTEAFF.

The chain is built from TRBV7-9 and TRBJ2-5; TCRdb names TRBD2, which stays unverified in the absence of DNA. Germline CDR1 reads SEHNR; CDR2 reads FQNEAQ (reference sequence). The CDR3 consists of 16 residues. CDR3 sequence: CASSLRSTSQRETQYF.

The genes are TRBV2 and TRBJ2-3; TCRdb picks TRBD1, but there is no DNA to check that call. The germline V gene has CDR1 SNHLY and CDR2 FYNNEI. The CDR3 runs 18 residues. CDR3 loop: CASSPDRFGAGVGDTQYF.

V usage is TRBV4-1 and J usage is TRBJ2-2; without DNA, the TCRdb call of TRBD2 cannot be checked. Per germline, CDR1 MGHRA and CDR2 YSYEKL. This CDR3 contains 17 residues. CDR3 in amino acids: CASSPRGLAANTGELFF.

The V gene is TRBV5-1, the J gene TRBJ2-5; lacking DNA, the TRBD2 call made by TCRdb goes unchecked. CDR3 length: 16 residues. Germline V gene lookup returns CDR1 SGHRS and CDR2 YFSETQ. This CDR3 is CASSSGLAGAWETQYF.

The chain recombines TRBV24-1 with TRBJ1-2. Germline V CDR1 and CDR2: KGHDR, SFDVKD. The CDR3 runs to 13 residues. The CDR3 loop reads CATSGAFPAGYTF.

The gene calls are TRBV14 and TRBJ2-1; the D call of TRBD2 rests on TCRdb alone, since no DNA is present to check it. Per the germline V gene, CDR1 is SGHDN and CDR2 is FVKESK. The CDR3 totals 15 residues. The CDR3 protein is CASSQFLAGVGEQFF.

The chain recombines TRBV6-5 with TRBJ1-1; TCRdb's D gene call, TRBD1, goes unchecked for lack of DNA. Germline loops: CDR1 MNHEY, CDR2 SVGAGI. The CDR3 sequence is 14 residues long. The CDR3: CASSYFTGLSEAFF.